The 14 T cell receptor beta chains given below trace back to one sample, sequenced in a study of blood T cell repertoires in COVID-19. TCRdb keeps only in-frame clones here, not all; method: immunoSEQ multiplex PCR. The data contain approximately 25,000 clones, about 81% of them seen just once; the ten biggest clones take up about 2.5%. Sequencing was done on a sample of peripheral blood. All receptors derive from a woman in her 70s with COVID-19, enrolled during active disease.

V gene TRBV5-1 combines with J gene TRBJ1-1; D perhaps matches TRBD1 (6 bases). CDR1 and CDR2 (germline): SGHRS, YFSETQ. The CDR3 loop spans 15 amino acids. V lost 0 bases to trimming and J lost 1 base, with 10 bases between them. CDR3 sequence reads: CASSLAGGGNTEAFF. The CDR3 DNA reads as TGCGCCAGCAGCTTGGCGGGGGGCGGGAACACTGAAGCTTTCTTT.

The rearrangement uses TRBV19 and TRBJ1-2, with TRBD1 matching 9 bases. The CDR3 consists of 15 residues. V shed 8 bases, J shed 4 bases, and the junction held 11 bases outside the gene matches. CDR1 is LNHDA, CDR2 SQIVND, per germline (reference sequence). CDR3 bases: TGTGCCAGTGAGGACAGGGGAGGGCGCGTCTATGGCTACACCTTC. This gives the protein CASEDRGGRVYGYTF.

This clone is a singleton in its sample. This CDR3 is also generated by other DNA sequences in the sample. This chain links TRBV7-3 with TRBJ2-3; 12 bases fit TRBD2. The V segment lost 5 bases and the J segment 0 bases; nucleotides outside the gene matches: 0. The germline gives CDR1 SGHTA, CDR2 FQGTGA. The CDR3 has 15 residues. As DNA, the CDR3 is TGTGCCAGCAGCCTAGCGGGAGGGAGCACAGATACGCAGTATTTT. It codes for CASSLAGGSTDTQYF.

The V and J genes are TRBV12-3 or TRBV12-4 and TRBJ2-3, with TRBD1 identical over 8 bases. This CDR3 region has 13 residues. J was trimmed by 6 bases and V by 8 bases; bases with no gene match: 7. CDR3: CASGQGRADTQYF. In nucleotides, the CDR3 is TGTGCCAGCGGACAGGGCCGAGCGGATACGCAGTATTTT.

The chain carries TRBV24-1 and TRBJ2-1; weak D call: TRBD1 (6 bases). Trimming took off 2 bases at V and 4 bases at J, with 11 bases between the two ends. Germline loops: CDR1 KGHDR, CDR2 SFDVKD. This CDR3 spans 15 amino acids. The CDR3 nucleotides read TGTGCCACCAGTGATTGGGGCAGGGGATACAATGAGCAGTTCTTC. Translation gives CATSDWGRGYNEQFF.

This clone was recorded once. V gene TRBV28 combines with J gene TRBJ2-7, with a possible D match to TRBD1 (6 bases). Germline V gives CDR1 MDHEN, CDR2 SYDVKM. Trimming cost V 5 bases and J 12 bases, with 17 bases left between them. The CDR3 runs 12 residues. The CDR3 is CASSPRQGRWYV. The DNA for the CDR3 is TGTGCCAGCAGTCCGAGGCAGGGGAGATGGTACGTC.

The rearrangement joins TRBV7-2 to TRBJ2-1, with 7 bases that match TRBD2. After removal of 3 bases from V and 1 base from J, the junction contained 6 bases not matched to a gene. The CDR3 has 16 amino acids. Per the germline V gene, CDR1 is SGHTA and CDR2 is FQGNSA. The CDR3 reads CASSLRLAGSYNEQFF. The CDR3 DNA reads TGTGCCAGCAGCTTGCGACTAGCTGGGTCCTACAATGAGCAGTTCTTC.

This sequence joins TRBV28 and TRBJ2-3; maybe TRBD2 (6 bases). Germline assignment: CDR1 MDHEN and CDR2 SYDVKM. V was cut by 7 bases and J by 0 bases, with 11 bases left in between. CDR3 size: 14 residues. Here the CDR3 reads CASIGGTSTDTQYF. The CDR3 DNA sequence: TGTGCCAGCATCGGCGGGACCAGCACAGATACGCAGTATTTT.

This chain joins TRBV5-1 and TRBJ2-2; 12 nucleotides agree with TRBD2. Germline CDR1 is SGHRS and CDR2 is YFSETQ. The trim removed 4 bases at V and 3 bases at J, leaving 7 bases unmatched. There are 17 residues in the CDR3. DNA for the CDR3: TGCGCCAGCAGCCCCTCCGGACTAGCGGGGCACACCGGGGAGCTGTTTTTT. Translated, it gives CASSPSGLAGHTGELFF.

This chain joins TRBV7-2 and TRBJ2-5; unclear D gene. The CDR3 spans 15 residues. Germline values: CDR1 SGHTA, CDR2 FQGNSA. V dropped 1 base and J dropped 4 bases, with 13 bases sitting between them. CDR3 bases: TGTGCCAGCAGCTTAGATGGAACGAGAGGAGAGACCCAGTACTTC. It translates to CASSLDGTRGETQYF.

CDR3 amino acids: CASRPGGSNTGELFF. In DNA form, the CDR3 reads TGTGCCAGCAGACCCGGGGGATCGAACACCGGGGAGCTGTTTTTT. V is TRBV28 and J is TRBJ2-2, with a possible D match to TRBD2 (6 bases). The CDR3 sequence is 15 residues long. Germline lookup yields CDR1 MDHEN and CDR2 SYDVKM. Trimming took 6 bases from V and 0 from J, leaving 11 bases between them.

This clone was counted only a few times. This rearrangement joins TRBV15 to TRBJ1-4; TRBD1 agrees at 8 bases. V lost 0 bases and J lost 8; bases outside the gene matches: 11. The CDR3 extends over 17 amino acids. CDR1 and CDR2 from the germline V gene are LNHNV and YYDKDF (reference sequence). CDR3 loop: CATSRDIGQGSGEKLFF. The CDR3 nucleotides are TGTGCCACCAGCAGAGATATCGGACAGGGTTCAGGAGAAAAACTGTTTTTT. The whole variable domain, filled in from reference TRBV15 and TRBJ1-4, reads DAMVIQNPRYQVTQFGKPVTLSCSQTLNHNVMYWYQQKSSQAPKLLFHYYDKDFNNEADTPDNFQSRRPNTSFCFLDIRSPGLGDTAMYLCATSRDIGQGSGEKLFFGSGTQLSVL.

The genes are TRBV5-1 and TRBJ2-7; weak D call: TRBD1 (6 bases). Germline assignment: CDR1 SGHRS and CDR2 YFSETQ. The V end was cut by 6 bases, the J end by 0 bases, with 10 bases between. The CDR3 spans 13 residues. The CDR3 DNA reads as TGCGCCAGCAAGCGGACAGACTCCTACGAGCAGTACTTC. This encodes CASKRTDSYEQYF.

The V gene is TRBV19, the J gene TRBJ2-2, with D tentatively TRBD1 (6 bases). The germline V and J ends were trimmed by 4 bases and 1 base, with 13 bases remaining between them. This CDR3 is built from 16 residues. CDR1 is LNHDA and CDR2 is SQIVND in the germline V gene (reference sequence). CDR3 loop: CASSTQRGGNTGELFF. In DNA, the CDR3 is TGTGCCAGTAGTACACAGCGAGGGGGGAACACCGGGGAGCTGTTTTTT.